The 5 T cell receptor beta chains below come from one sample, sequenced in a study of PD-1 blockade in classical Hodgkin lymphoma. Sequenced by immunoSEQ multiplex PCR; TCRdb stores in-frame clones only, minus some. The table lists 100,000 or so clones, more than 70% of them singletons, with around 17% in the top ten. Time point here: cycle 4 day 1 (C4D1), after 6 weeks of nivolumab. Relapse after autologous stem cell transplantation occurred in every patient, and brentuximab vedotin exposure varied. The sample consisted of peripheral blood mononuclear cells (PBMCs), taken before the fourth cycle of nivolumab. The source is a human donor with classical Hodgkin lymphoma.

The chain employs TRBV30 and TRBJ1-1; D gene unclear. Germline V gene lookup returns CDR1 GTSNPN and CDR2 SVGIG (reference sequence). V lost 3 bases, J lost 1 base, and 9 bases lay in between. This CDR3 is built from 13 residues. The CDR3 sequence is CAWSVETNTEAFF. The CDR3 coding sequence is TGTGCCTGGAGCGTAGAAACGAACACTGAAGCTTTCTTT.

CDR3 in DNA: TGTGCCAGCAGCGTTCAACAGGAGAACACTGAAGCTTTCTTT. This translates into CASSVQQENTEAFF. This chain joins TRBV7-9 and TRBJ1-1, with D possibly TRBD1 on 5 matching bases. Germline V gene data show CDR1 as SEHNR and CDR2 as FQNEAQ (reference sequence). The CDR3 spans 14 residues. V shed 5 bases and J shed 1 base, with 11 bases lying between them.

The V and J genes are TRBV4-3 and TRBJ2-1, with 9 bases that match TRBD1. Per germline, CDR1 LGHNA and CDR2 YSLEER. This CDR3 contains 18 residues. V lost 3 bases and J lost 5; bases outside the gene matches: 14. CDR3 protein: CASSHLIPGQGFHNEQFF. The CDR3 nucleotides read TGCGCCAGCAGCCATTTAATTCCGGGACAGGGTTTCCACAATGAGCAGTTCTTC.

The J gene is TRBJ2-1, the V gene TRBV7-2; D possibly corresponds to TRBD2 (6 bases). Trimming stripped 3 bases from V and 0 bases from J, with 18 bases between. This CDR3 has 18 residues. Germline CDR1 and CDR2: SGHTA and FQGNSA. CDR3 amino acids: CASSFTGPAGHSYNEQFF. CDR3 DNA: TGTGCCAGCAGCTTCACTGGCCCCGCGGGGCACTCCTACAATGAGCAGTTCTTC.

V usage is TRBV2 and J usage is TRBJ2-7, with 9 bases that match TRBD1. This CDR3 has 19 amino acids. The junction had 15 bases not matched to a gene; V was cut back by 0 bases and J by 3 bases. Looked up from germline, CDR1 is SNHLY and CDR2 is FYNNEI. The CDR3 sequence: CASSEAGVRLGQGFYEQYF. DNA of the CDR3: TGTGCCAGCAGTGAAGCGGGGGTACGTCTGGGACAGGGATTCTACGAGCAGTACTTC.